What follows are 2 T cell receptor beta chains derived from one specimen sequenced in a study of blood T cells in healthy people across ages (dated by TCRdb to between 2014 and 2016). Libraries were prepared through 5' RACE. The sequencer was an Illumina HiSeq 2500. A second PCR of roughly 7 to 11 cycles was performed with a sample-barcoded 5' primer and a J-beta primer mix. TCRdb trimmed the raw reads at Q25, called clones with MiXCR and kept productive beta chains. Rows are combined by CDR3 protein, so each entry shows the most common genes and DNA. The sample includes 850,000 to 950,000 distinct CDR3 sequences, with under 35% observed a single time. About 18% of the sample is taken by the ten largest. The sequenced sample was blood. Receptor source: a woman aged 80 or older in good health.

The V call is TRBV7-2, the J call TRBJ2-7; D might be TRBD1 or TRBD2, each matching 5 bases. This CDR3 spans 13 amino acids. The V end was cut by 3 bases, the J end by 5 bases, with 11 bases between. The germline CDR1 and CDR2 sequences are SGHTA and FQGNSA. CDR3: CASSLDLGDEQYF. The DNA for the CDR3 is TGTGCCAGCAGCTTGGACCTGGGGGACGAGCAGTACTTC.

There are a few counts of this clonotype. This sequence joins TRBV20-1 and TRBJ2-4; a weak D match, TRBD1 (5 bases). The CDR3 consists of 15 residues. The V end was cut by 6 bases, the J end by 0 bases, with 15 bases between. Germline-derived CDR1 and CDR2 are DFQATT and SNEGSKA (reference sequence). CDR3 DNA sequence: TGCAGTGCCCAGGGATATCCGGTAGCCAAAAACATTCAGTACTTC. Protein: CSAQGYPVAKNIQYF.